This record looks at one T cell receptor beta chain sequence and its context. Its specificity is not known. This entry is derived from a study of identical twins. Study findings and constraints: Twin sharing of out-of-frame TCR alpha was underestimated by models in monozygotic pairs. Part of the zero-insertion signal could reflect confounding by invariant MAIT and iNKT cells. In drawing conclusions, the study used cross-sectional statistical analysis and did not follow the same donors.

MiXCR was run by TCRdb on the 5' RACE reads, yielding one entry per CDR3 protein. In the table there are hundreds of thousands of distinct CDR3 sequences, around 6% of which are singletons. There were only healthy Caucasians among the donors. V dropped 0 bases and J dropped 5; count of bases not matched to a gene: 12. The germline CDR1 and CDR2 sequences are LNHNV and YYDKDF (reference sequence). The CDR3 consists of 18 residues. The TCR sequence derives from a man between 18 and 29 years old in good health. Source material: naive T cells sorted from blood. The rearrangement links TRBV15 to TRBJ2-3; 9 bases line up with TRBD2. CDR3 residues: CATSRDWDLAGARDTQYF. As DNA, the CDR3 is TGTGCCACCAGCAGAGATTGGGACTTAGCGGGAGCGAGAGATACGCAGTATTTT.